The sequence of this T cell receptor (beta chain) was determined in a study of cytomegalovirus exposure and HLA in healthy donors. Both 60 Vbeta primers and 13 Jbeta primers went into the PCR. Using immunoSEQ multiplex PCR, the repertoire was profiled, and TCRdb retains in-frame clones only, with some absent. The repertoire holds about 170,000 clones, roughly 83% seen once, with around 0.37% in the top ten. As concerns this clone: Its antigen is as yet unknown.

V shed 0 bases and J 5 bases; nucleotides not matched to a gene: 4. Germline CDR1 is SSHAT and CDR2 is FNYEAQ (reference sequence). This CDR3 region has 16 residues. Study conclusions and caveats: Most of the TCR beta V segments (in an earlier analysis) were productive either about 87% or about 30% of the time. By a later analysis, the bulk of CMV-associated TCR beta chains appeared HLA-restricted.

This receptor was taken from a boy between 2 and 15 years old in good health and CMV-seronegative. The chain carries TRBV7-7 and TRBJ2-7; 13 nucleotides match TRBD2. The specimen sequenced was PBMCs. The CDR3 nucleotides are TGTGCCAGCAGCTTAGCGCGGACTAGCGGGAGAAACGAGCAGTACTTC. Amino acid sequence: CASSLARTSGRNEQYF.